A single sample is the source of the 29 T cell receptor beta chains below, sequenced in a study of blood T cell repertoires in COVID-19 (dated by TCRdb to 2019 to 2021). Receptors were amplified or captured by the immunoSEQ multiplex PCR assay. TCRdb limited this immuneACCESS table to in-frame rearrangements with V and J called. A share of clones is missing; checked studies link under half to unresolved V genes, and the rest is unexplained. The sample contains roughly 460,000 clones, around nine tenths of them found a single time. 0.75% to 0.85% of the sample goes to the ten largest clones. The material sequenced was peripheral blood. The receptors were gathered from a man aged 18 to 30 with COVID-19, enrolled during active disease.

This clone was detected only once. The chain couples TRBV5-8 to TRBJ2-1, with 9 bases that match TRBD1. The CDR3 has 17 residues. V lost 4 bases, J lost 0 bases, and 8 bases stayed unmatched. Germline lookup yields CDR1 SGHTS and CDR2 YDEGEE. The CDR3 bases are TGTGCCAGCAGCCGATCCGGGACAGGGAACTCCTACAATGAGCAGTTCTTC. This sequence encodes CASSRSGTGNSYNEQFF.

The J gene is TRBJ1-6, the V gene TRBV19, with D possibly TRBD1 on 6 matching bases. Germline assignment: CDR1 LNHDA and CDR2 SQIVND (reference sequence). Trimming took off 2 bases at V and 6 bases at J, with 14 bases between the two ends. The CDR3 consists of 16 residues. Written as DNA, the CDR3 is TGTGCCAGTAGTATACCTACAGGGCTGCGTAATTCACCCCTCCACTTT. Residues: CASSIPTGLRNSPLHF.

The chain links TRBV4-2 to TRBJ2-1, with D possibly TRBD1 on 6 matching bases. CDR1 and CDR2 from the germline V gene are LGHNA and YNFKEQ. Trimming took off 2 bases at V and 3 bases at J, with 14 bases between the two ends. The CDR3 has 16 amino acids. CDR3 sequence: CASSQNTGILYNEQFF. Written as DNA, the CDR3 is TGTGCCAGCAGCCAAAATACAGGGATCCTCTACAATGAGCAGTTCTTC.

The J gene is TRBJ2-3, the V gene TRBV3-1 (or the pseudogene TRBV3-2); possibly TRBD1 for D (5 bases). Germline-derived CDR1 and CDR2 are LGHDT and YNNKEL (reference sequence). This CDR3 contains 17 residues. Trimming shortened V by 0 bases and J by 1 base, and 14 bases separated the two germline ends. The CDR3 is CASSQDWQGGGTDTQYF. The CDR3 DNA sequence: TGTGCCAGCAGCCAAGATTGGCAGGGCGGAGGCACAGATACGCAGTATTTT.

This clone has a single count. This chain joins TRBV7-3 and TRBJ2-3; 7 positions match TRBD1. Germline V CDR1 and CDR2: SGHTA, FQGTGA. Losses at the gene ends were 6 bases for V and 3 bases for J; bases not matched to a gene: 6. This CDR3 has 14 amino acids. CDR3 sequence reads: CASSQGTATDTQYF. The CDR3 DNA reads TGTGCCAGCAGTCAAGGGACAGCTACAGATACGCAGTATTTT.

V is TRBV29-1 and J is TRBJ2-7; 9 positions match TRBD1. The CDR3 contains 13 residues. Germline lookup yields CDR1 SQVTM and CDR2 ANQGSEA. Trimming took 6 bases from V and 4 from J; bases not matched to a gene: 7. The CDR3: CSVLDRGAYEQYF. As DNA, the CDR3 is TGCAGCGTATTAGACAGGGGGGCGTACGAGCAGTACTTC.

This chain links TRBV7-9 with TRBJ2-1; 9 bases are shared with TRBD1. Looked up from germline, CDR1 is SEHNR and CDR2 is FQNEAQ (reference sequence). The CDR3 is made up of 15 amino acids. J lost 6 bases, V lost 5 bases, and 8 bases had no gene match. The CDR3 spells CASSVVGQGSNEQFF. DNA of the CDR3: TGTGCCAGCAGCGTAGTAGGACAGGGGTCCAATGAGCAGTTCTTC.

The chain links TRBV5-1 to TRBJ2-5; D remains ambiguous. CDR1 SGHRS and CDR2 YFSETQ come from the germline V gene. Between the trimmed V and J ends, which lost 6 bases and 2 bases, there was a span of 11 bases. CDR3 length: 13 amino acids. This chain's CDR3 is CASNYLGQETQYF. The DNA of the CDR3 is TGCGCCAGCAACTACCTAGGACAAGAGACCCAGTACTTC.

This CDR3 reads CASSRTSGSRSGEQYF. The CDR3 region has the DNA TGTGCCAGCAGTCGGACTAGCGGGAGCAGGAGCGGAGAGCAGTACTTC. V is TRBV11-3 and J is TRBJ2-7; 13 nucleotides agree with TRBD2. The junction had 12 bases not matched to a gene; V was cut back by 6 bases and J by 7 bases. CDR3 length: 16 amino acids. The V gene's germline CDR1 is SGHNT and CDR2 YENEEA. The whole variable domain, filled in from reference TRBV11-3 and TRBJ2-7, reads EAGVVQSPRYKIIEKKQPVAFWCNPISGHNTLYWYLQNLGQGPELLIRYENEEAVDDSQLPKDRFSAERLKGVDSTLKIQPAELGDSAVYLCASSRTSGSRSGEQYFGPGTRLTVT.

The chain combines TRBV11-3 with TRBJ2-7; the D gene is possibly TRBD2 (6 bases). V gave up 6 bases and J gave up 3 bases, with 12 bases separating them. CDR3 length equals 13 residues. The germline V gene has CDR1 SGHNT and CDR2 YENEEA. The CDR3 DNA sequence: TGTGCCAGCAGATCGACTAGAAACTACGAGCAGTACTTC. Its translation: CASRSTRNYEQYF.

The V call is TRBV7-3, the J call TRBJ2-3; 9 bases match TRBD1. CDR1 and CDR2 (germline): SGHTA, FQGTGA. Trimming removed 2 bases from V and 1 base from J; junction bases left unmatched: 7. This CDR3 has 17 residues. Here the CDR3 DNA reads TGTGCCAGCAGCTTAGGGCTACAGGGGGCGGGCACAGATACGCAGTATTTT. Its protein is CASSLGLQGAGTDTQYF.

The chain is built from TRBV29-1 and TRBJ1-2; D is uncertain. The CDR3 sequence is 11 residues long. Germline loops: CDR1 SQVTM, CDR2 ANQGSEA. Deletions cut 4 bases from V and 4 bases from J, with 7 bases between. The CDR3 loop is CSVGGFYGYTF. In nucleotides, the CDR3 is TGCAGCGTTGGAGGGTTCTATGGCTACACCTTC.

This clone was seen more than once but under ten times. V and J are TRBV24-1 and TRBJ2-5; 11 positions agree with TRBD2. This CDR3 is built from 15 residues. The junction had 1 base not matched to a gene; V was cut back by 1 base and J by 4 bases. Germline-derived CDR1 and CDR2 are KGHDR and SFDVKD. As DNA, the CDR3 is TGTGCCACCAGTGATTTACTAGCGGGAGTAGAGACCCAGTACTTC. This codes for CATSDLLAGVETQYF.

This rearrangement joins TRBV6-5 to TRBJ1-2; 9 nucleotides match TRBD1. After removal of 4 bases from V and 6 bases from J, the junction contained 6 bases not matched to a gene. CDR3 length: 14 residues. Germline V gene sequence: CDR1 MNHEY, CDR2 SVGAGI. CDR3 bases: TGTGCCAGCAGTTCCCCGGGACAGGGTGATGGCTACACCTTC. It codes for CASSSPGQGDGYTF.

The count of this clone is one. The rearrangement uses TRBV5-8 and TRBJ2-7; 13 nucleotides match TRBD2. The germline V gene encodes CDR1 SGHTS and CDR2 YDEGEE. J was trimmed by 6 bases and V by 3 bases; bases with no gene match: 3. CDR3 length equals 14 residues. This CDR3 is CASSSGLAGVEQYF. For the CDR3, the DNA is TGTGCCAGCAGCTCAGGACTAGCGGGAGTCGAGCAGTACTTC.

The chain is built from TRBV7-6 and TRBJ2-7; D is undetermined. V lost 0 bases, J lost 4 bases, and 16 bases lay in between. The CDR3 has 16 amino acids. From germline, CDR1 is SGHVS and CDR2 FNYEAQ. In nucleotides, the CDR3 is TGTGCCAGCAGCTTAGCGCCTAACCCTCCGTTTTACGAGCAGTACTTC. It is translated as CASSLAPNPPFYEQYF.

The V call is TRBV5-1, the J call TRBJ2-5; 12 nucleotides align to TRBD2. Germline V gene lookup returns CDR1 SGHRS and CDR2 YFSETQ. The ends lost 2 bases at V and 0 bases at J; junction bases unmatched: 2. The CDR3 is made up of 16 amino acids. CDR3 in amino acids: CASSFRTSGDQETQYF. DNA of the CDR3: TGCGCCAGCAGCTTCAGGACTAGCGGGGACCAAGAGACCCAGTACTTC.

CDR3 sequence: CASSVAGAPNTGELFF. The CDR3 bases are TGTGCCAGCAGCGTAGCTGGGGCCCCGAACACCGGGGAGCTGTTTTTT. The J gene is TRBJ2-2, the V gene TRBV9; D is possibly TRBD1 (5 bases). Germline V CDR1 and CDR2: SGDLS, YYNGEE. This CDR3 contains 16 residues. Deletions cut 0 bases from V and 0 bases from J, with 9 bases between.

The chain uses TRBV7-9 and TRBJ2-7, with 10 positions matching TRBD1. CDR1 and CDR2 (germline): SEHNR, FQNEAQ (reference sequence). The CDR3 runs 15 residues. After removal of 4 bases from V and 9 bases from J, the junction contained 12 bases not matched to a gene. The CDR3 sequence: CASSSPGDRGWRQYF. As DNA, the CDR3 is TGTGCCAGCAGCTCCCCAGGGGACAGGGGCTGGAGGCAGTACTTC.

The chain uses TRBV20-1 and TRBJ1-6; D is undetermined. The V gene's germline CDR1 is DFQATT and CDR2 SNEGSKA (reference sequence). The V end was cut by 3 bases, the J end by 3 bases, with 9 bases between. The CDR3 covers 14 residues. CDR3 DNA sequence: TGCAGTGCTAGTAACCCAGGCTATAATTCACCCCTCCACTTT. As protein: CSASNPGYNSPLHF.

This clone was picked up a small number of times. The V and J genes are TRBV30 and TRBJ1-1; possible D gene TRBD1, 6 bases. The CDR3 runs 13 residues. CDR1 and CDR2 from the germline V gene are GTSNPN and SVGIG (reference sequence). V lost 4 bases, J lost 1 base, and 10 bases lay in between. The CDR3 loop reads CAWTTQGNTEAFF. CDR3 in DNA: TGTGCCTGGACCACACAGGGGAACACTGAAGCTTTCTTT.

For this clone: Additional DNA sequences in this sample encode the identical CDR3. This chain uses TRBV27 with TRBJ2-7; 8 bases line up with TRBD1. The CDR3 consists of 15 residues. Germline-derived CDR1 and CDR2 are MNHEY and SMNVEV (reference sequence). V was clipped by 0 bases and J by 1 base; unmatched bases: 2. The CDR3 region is CASSLSGQGSYEQYF. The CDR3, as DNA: TGTGCCAGCAGTTTATCCGGACAGGGATCCTACGAGCAGTACTTC.

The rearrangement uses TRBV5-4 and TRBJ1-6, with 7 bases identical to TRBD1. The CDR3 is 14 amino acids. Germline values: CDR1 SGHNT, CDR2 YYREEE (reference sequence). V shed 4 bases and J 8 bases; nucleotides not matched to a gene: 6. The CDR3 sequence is CASSGGQADSPLHF. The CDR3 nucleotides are TGTGCCAGCAGCGGAGGACAGGCGGATTCACCCCTCCACTTT. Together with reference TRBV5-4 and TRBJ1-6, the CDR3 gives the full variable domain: ETGVTQSPTHLIKTRGQQVTLRCSSQSGHNTVSWYQQALGQGPQFIFQYYREEENGRGNFPPRFSGLQFPNYSSELNVNALELDDSALYLCASSGGQADSPLHFGNGTRLTVT.

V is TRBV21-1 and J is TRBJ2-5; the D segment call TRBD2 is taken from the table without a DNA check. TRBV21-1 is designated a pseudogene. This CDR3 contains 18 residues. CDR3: CASSQDLSAGVYQETQYF. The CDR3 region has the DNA TGTGCCAGCAGCCAAGACCTTAGCGCGGGAGTGTACCAAGAGACCCAGTACTTC.

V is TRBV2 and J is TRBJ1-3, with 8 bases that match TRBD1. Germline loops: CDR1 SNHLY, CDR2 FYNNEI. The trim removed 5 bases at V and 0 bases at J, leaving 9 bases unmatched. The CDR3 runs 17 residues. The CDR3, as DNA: TGTGCCAGCAGTCCAACGACAGGGGTCTTCTCTGGAAACACCATATATTTT. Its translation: CASSPTTGVFSGNTIYF.

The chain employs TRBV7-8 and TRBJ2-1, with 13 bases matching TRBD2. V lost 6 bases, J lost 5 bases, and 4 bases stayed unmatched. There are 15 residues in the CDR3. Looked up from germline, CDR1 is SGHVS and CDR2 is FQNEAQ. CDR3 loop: CASRSGTSGNNEQFF. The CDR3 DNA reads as TGTGCCAGCAGGTCCGGGACTAGCGGGAACAATGAGCAGTTCTTC.

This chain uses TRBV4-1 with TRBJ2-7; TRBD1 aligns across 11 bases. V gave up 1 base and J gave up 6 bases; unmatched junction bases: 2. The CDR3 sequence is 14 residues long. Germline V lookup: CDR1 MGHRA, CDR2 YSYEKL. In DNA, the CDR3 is TGCGCCAGCAGCCAAGGGACAGGGGGCGGCGAGCAGTACTTC. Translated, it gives CASSQGTGGGEQYF.

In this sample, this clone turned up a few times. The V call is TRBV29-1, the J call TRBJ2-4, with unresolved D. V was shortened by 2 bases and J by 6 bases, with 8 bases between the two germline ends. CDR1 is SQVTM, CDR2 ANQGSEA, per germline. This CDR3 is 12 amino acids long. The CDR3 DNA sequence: TGCAGCGTTGAAAAGACAACAAACATTCAGTACTTC. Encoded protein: CSVEKTTNIQYF.

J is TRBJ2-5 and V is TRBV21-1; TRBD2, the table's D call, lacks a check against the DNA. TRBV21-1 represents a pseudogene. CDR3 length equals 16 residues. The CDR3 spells CASSNPGTSGKETQYF. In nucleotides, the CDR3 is TGTGCCAGCAGCAATCCCGGGACTAGCGGGAAAGAGACCCAGTACTTC.